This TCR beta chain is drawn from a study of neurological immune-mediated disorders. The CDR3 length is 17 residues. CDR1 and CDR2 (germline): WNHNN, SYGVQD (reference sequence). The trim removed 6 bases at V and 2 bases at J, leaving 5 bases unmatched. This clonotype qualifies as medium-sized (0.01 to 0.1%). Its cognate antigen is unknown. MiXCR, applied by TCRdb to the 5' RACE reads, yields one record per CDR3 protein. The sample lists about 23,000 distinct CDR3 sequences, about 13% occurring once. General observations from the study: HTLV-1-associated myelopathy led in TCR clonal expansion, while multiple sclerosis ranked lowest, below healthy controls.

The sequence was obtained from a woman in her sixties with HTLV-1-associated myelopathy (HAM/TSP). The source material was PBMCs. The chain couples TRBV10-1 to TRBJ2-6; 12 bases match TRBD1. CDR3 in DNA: TGCGCCAGCAGCCGGGACAGGGGGCAAACTGGGGCCAACGTCCTGACTTTC. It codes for CASSRDRGQTGANVLTF.